The sequence of this TCR beta chain was determined in a study of blood T cells in healthy people across ages. Overall study context: About one barcoded TCR beta cDNA was captured per two T cells. Study-wide results and caveats: Higher diversity, along with more naive CD4+ cells, distinguished long-lived donors from aged donors.

Many counts were recorded for this clonotype. As yet, its antigen is unknown. PCR was performed a second time for 7 to 11 cycles using a sample-barcoded 5' primer and a J-beta primer mix. Each cDNA molecule was tagged by a template-switch adaptor that had 12 random nucleotides. Every sample gave at least 2.5 million paired-end reads containing CDR3. TCRdb re-analysed the 5' RACE reads in MiXCR, keeping a single row per CDR3 protein. Counted here are over a million distinct CDR3 sequences, under 55% occurring once; the ten biggest clones make up approximately 17%. Per germline, CDR1 MDHEN and CDR2 SYDVKM. The CDR3 is 14 residues long. After removal of 7 bases from V and 7 bases from J, the junction contained 8 bases not matched to a gene.

The sample taken for sequencing was blood. The source is a woman aged 55 to 70 in good health. V and J are TRBV28 and TRBJ2-1, with 9 bases aligning to TRBD2. Here the CDR3 DNA reads TGTGCCAGCATGAATAGCGGGAGTAGAAATGAGCAGTTCTTC. It translates to CASMNSGSRNEQFF.